One and the same sample provided the 18 T cell receptor beta chains below, sequenced in a study of CD8 T cells in ankylosing spondylitis. Study-wide points: Several highly homologous variants made up a TCR beta motif, and this motif appeared characteristic of ankylosing spondylitis blood.

These receptors' targets are unknown. TCRdb analysed the 5' RACE reads with MiXCR anew, one entry per CDR3 protein. The repertoire holds roughly 700,000 distinct CDR3 sequences, with under 20% as singletons. Material for sequencing was blood, either unsorted or a sorted T cell fraction (not recorded which). The source is a male donor with ankylosing spondylitis.

In its sample, this clonotype was seen a few times. V and J are TRBV5-1 and TRBJ2-7, with 10 bases identical to TRBD2. The V and J ends lost 4 bases and 5 bases, in that order; junction bases with no gene match: 15. This CDR3 comprises 17 residues. Germline CDR1 and CDR2: SGHRS and YFSETQ. The CDR3 DNA follows: TGCGCCAGCAGCCCCGACGCCTGGTCTAGCGGGAGCAACGAGCAGTACTTC. Translation: CASSPDAWSSGSNEQYF.

This clonotype appeared a few times. The rearrangement links TRBV12-3 or TRBV12-4 to TRBJ2-7, with TRBD1 matching 9 bases. This CDR3 has 15 residues. The junction had 4 bases not matched to a gene; V was cut back by 1 base and J by 3 bases. This chain's CDR3 is CASSLDRTGDYEQYF. CDR3 sequence (DNA): TGTGCCAGCAGTTTAGATAGGACAGGGGACTACGAGCAGTACTTC.

The gene calls are TRBV7-8 and TRBJ2-7; no firm D call. Per germline, CDR1 SGHVS and CDR2 FQNEAQ. The germline V and J ends were trimmed by 0 bases and 0 bases, with 15 bases remaining between them. The CDR3 loop spans 17 amino acids. CDR3 region: CASSLAISPLGSYEQYF. CDR3 coding DNA: TGTGCCAGCAGCTTAGCGATATCACCTTTGGGCTCCTACGAGCAGTACTTC. The variable domain in full, completed from reference TRBV7-8 and TRBJ2-7, reads GAGVSQSPRYKVAKRGQDVALRCDPISGHVSLFWYQQALGQGPEFLTYFQNEAQLDKSGLPSDRFFAERPEGSVSTLKIQRTQQEDSAVYLCASSLAISPLGSYEQYFGPGTRLTVT.

The rearrangement links TRBV7-9 to TRBJ2-7, with TRBD2 as a possible D gene (6 bases). This CDR3 comprises 15 residues. Trimming shortened V by 2 bases and J by 0 bases, and 11 bases separated the two germline ends. CDR1 is SEHNR, CDR2 FQNEAQ, per germline (reference sequence). CDR3 protein: CASSLYGRPSYEQYF. CDR3 sequence (DNA): TGTGCCAGCAGCTTATACGGGAGACCCTCCTACGAGCAGTACTTC.

The V and J genes are TRBV5-1 and TRBJ2-7, with 7 bases fitting TRBD1. CDR1 is SGHRS and CDR2 is YFSETQ in the germline V gene. Unmatched junction bases numbered 5, after V lost 5 bases and J lost 3 bases. The CDR3 is 13 amino acids. The CDR3: CASRPGQHYEQYF. CDR3 nucleotides: TGCGCCAGCAGGCCGGGACAGCACTACGAGCAGTACTTC.

This clonotype has more than one count but fewer than ten. This rearrangement joins TRBV7-6 to TRBJ2-2; D gene uncertain. The CDR3 consists of 13 residues. CDR1 and CDR2 from the germline V gene are SGHVS and FNYEAQ. V gave up 5 bases and J gave up 4 bases, with 8 bases separating them. The CDR3 DNA follows: TGTGCCAGCAGCCCCACTCTCACCGGGGAGCTGTTTTTT. Translating it yields CASSPTLTGELFF.

The DNA for the CDR3 is TGCGCCAGCAGCTTGGGGGGAGACGGAAACACCATATATTTT. Protein: CASSLGGDGNTIYF. The chain employs TRBV5-1 and TRBJ1-3; D not resolved. V lost 0 bases and J 4 bases, leaving 8 bases between the germline ends. CDR1 and CDR2 (germline): SGHRS, YFSETQ. This CDR3 has 14 amino acids.

This clonotype was counted once. This chain joins TRBV20-1 and TRBJ2-1, with 7 bases lining up with TRBD1. CDR3 length equals 16 residues. Germline V gene sequence: CDR1 DFQATT, CDR2 SNEGSKA (reference sequence). Trimming took 0 bases from V and 9 from J; bases not matched to a gene: 14. The CDR3 sequence is CSARDHTGEVWGEQFF. CDR3 nucleotides: TGCAGTGCTAGAGATCATACAGGGGAAGTTTGGGGTGAGCAGTTCTTC.

This clonotype was counted a few times. This chain joins TRBV5-1 and TRBJ2-1; D gene uncertain. With 0 bases removed from V and 4 bases from J, the gap between germline ends came to 11 bases. Per germline, CDR1 SGHRS and CDR2 YFSETQ. The CDR3 covers 15 residues. The chain's CDR3 is CASSLGQVMYNEQFF. The CDR3 DNA reads TGCGCCAGCAGCTTGGGGCAGGTTATGTACAATGAGCAGTTCTTC. The full variable domain, completed using reference TRBV5-1 and TRBJ2-1, is KAGVTQTPRYLIKTRGQQVTLSCSPISGHRSVSWYQQTPGQGLQFLFEYFSETQRNKGNFPGRFSGRQFSNSRSEMNVSTLELGDSALYLCASSLGQVMYNEQFFGPGTRLTVL.

This clonotype came up many times. The V and J genes are TRBV5-1 and TRBJ2-5; the D gene is possibly TRBD1 (6 bases). Germline V CDR1 and CDR2: SGHRS, YFSETQ. V shed 4 bases and J shed 1 base, with 11 bases lying between them. The CDR3 consists of 14 residues. The CDR3 DNA reads TGCGCCAGCAGCCTCACAGGGATCCAAGAGACCCAGTACTTC. Residues: CASSLTGIQETQYF.

This chain joins TRBV20-1 and TRBJ1-2; the match to TRBD1 covers 8 bases. This CDR3 region has 20 residues. The V gene's germline CDR1 is DFQATT and CDR2 SNEGSKA (reference sequence). Trimming removed 2 bases from V and 4 bases from J; junction bases left unmatched: 24. CDR3 nucleotides: TGCAGTGCTAGACAAGACGAAAGACAGGGGAGTTCATCATCGAGCTATGGCTACACCTTC. Translating it yields CSARQDERQGSSSSSYGYTF.

There are many counts of this clonotype. This chain joins TRBV5-1 and TRBJ2-3, with 9 bases aligning to TRBD2. The CDR3 is 16 amino acids. After removal of 0 bases from V and 1 base from J, the junction contained 3 bases not matched to a gene. The V gene's germline CDR1 is SGHRS and CDR2 YFSETQ. The CDR3 here is CASSLDLAGRTDTQYF. The CDR3 DNA reads as TGCGCCAGCAGCTTGGATCTAGCGGGGCGCACAGATACGCAGTATTTT.

This clonotype was recorded a few times. The gene calls are TRBV20-1 and TRBJ1-2; D perhaps matches TRBD1 (5 bases). Trimming shortened V by 5 bases and J by 1 base, and 14 bases separated the two germline ends. Germline V gene sequence: CDR1 DFQATT, CDR2 SNEGSKA (reference sequence). This CDR3 spans 14 amino acids. The CDR3 region has the DNA TGCAGTGCTCGTGGGACGGCCAGTAACTATGGCTACACCTTC. As protein: CSARGTASNYGYTF.

Many counts were recorded for this clonotype. V and J are TRBV5-6 and TRBJ1-5, with a weak D call TRBD1 (5 bases). This CDR3 is 13 amino acids long. V was shortened by 3 bases and J by 3 bases, with 7 bases between the two germline ends. CDR1 and CDR2 from the germline V gene are SGHDT and YYEEEE. The CDR3 DNA reads TGTGCCAGCAGCTACGGGACCAATCAGCCCCAGCATTTT. Its protein is CASSYGTNQPQHF.

A few counts support this clonotype. This chain joins TRBV5-1 and TRBJ2-1; TRBD2 agrees at 8 bases. V lost 0 bases to trimming and J lost 6 bases; unmatched junction nucleotides: 5. The CDR3 contains 15 residues. The germline CDR1 and CDR2 sequences are SGHRS and YFSETQ. The CDR3 here is CASSLGSGGGNEQFF. The CDR3 nucleotides are TGCGCCAGCAGCTTGGGAAGCGGGGGTGGCAATGAGCAGTTCTTC.

This clonotype was recorded a few times. J is TRBJ2-1 and V is TRBV3-1, with a weak D call TRBD1 (7 bases). Germline lookup yields CDR1 LGHDT and CDR2 YNNKEL (reference sequence). The ends were cut back, 4 bases at V and 6 bases at J, with 13 bases in the middle. The CDR3 consists of 14 residues. The CDR3 region has the DNA TGTGCCAGCAGCCCGCGGGACAGCCGCAATGAGCAGTTCTTC. This translates into CASSPRDSRNEQFF.

Only a few counts were recorded for this clonotype. The chain has TRBV13 and TRBJ2-2; D might be TRBD1 or TRBD2, each matching 7 bases. The CDR3 consists of 16 residues. Germline assignment: CDR1 PRHDT and CDR2 FYEKMQ (reference sequence). The germline V and J ends were trimmed by 4 bases and 4 bases, with 16 bases remaining between them. Here the CDR3 reads CASSSRQGGSTGELFF. CDR3 bases: TGTGCCAGCAGCTCCCGACAGGGAGGGAGCACCGGGGAGCTGTTTTTT.

This clonotype came up many times. This rearrangement joins TRBV27 to TRBJ1-1; D possibly corresponds to TRBD1 (6 bases). The CDR3 contains 12 residues. V gave up 8 bases and J gave up 0 bases, with 7 bases separating them. Germline loops: CDR1 MNHEY, CDR2 SMNVEV (reference sequence). CDR3 in DNA: TGTGCCAGCGGACAGATGAACACTGAAGCTTTCTTT. Protein sequence: CASGQMNTEAFF.